This TCR beta chain was identified during a study of blood T cell repertoires in COVID-19. Study-wide background: The study drew acute and convalescent COVID-19 samples from the United States, Italy and Spain.

In the study's own analysis: It was from reference gene primer amplification that nucleated cell counts were estimated. Sequencing used immunoSEQ multiplex PCR; TCRdb keeps in-frame clones, though not all of them. That table gives V, J and clone size, and the DNA gave D and trimming. This sample has around 70,000 clones, with 75% to 90% found just once. The Seattle patients joined while their infection was active and were tracked longitudinally afterward. The length of the CDR3 is 15 residues. The germline CDR1 and CDR2 sequences are SGDLS and YYNGEE. V shed 3 bases and J 7 bases; nucleotides not matched to a gene: 11.

This sequence was found in a man aged 50-59 years with COVID-19, enrolled during active disease. The specimen sequenced was peripheral blood. The chain uses TRBV9 and TRBJ2-7; 9 nucleotides match TRBD1. For the CDR3, the DNA is TGTGCCAGCAGCGCTGCACAGGGGGCGCCGGGGGAGCAGTACTTC. Its translation: CASSAAQGAPGEQYF.